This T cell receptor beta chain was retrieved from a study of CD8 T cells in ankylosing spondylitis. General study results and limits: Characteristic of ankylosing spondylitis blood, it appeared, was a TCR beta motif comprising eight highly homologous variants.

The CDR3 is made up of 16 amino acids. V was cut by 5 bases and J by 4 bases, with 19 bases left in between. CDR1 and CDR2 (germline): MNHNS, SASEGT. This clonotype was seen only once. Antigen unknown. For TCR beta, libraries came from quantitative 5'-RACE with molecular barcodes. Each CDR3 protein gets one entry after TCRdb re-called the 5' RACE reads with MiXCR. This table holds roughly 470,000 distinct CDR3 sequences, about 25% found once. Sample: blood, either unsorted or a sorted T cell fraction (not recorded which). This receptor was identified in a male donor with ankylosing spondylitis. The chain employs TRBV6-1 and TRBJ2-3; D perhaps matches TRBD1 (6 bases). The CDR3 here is CASSKAGTLGADTQYF. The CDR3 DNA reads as TGTGCCAGCAGTAAGGCCGGGACACTTGGGGCAGATACGCAGTATTTT.